The entry below gives a single TCR beta chain sequence along with its context. TCRdb's copy holds only in-frame clones and misses some; the assay was immunoSEQ multiplex PCR. In the table there are some 200,000 clones, 80% to 85% of which are singletons. The sample originates from a study of blood T cell repertoires in COVID-19. Across the study: PBMCs, B-cell-depleted T cells, or T cells were the source of the cDNA or gDNA that made up the material.

This CDR3 is 16 amino acids long. J was trimmed by 6 bases and V by 1 base; bases with no gene match: 7. Looked up from germline, CDR1 is LGHNT and CDR2 is FRNRAP. This TCR was sampled from a woman between 55 and 75 years old who had recovered from COVID-19. The source material was peripheral blood. The gene calls are TRBV12-5 and TRBJ2-1, with 9 bases matching TRBD1. CDR3 in DNA: TGTGCTAGTGGTTTGGGGGGGGACAGGGTAATCAATGAGCAGTTCTTC. Encoded protein: CASGLGGDRVINEQFF.